These T cell receptor beta chains were read from a single sample in a study of T-cell memory formation after mild COVID-19. TCRdb re-called the 5' RACE reads with MiXCR, one entry per CDR3 protein. This sample has 300,000 to 400,000 distinct CDR3 sequences; 28% occur once, and the top ten carry roughly 12%. Sequenced material: PBMCs or a T cell subset sorted from them (not recorded which). All receptors come from an adult woman who had mild COVID-19 (a few samples of this study predate the infection). Cell type and time point are not known. The CDR3 runs from the conserved cysteine through the conserved F or W.

v_gene	j_gene	CDR3aa
TRBV29-1	TRBJ2-5	CSVRRTTQETQYF
TRBV10-3	TRBJ1-1	CAISEGALNTEAFF
TRBV11-2	TRBJ2-7	CASSLADSGEQYF
TRBV7-8	TRBJ2-3	CASSLLGLPDTQYF
TRBV5-1	TRBJ1-6	CASAGQYNSPLHF
TRBV6-1	TRBJ1-2	CASSEAARQGYTF
TRBV7-6	TRBJ2-1	CASSSSGRDNEQFF
TRBV7-2	TRBJ1-2	CASSQRDGYTF
TRBV4-1	TRBJ2-3	CASSHGISGGGTDTQYF
TRBV5-4	TRBJ2-3	CASSLPDATDTQYF
TRBV4-1	TRBJ1-1	CASSFRGGLMNTEAFF
TRBV5-1	TRBJ2-2	CASITYPNTGELFF
TRBV20-1	TRBJ2-1	CSAATGESYGSYNEQFF
TRBV5-4	TRBJ1-2	CASSFQRTGGYGYTF
TRBV2	TRBJ1-2	CASRGGGNYGYTF
TRBV12-3/TRBV12-4	TRBJ2-2	CASSRTRGTNSGELFF
TRBV5-1	TRBJ2-3	CASSWGGVSTDTQYF
TRBV30	TRBJ2-7	CAWQKNRGAPYEQYF
TRBV21-1	TRBJ2-6	CAFPGQGALGANVLTF
TRBV6-6	TRBJ1-5	CASSYSSRTTHQPQHF
TRBV6-5	TRBJ1-2	CASSYTRSYGYTF
TRBV15	TRBJ2-1	CATSRVGLASGGRDEQFF
TRBV25-1	TRBJ2-3	CASSGASGSLFFTDTQYF
TRBV5-4	TRBJ2-3	CASSLIGGADTQYF
TRBV11-2	TRBJ2-2	CASSFGASNTGELFF
TRBV27	TRBJ2-7	CATQGQGDLEQYF
TRBV6-6	TRBJ1-1	CASSPRGENTEAFF
TRBV3-1	TRBJ2-7	CASSGRESFSDEQYF
TRBV24-1	TRBJ2-1	CATRDGSYNEQFF
TRBV12-3/TRBV12-4	TRBJ2-7	CASSPGRSTEQYF
TRBV7-9	TRBJ2-2	CASSHGQGKNTGELFF
TRBV9	TRBJ1-1	CASSAGPGSSTEAFF
TRBV19	TRBJ1-6	CASSQRTGGDNSPLHF
TRBV7-2	TRBJ2-4	CASRGGTGGLYIQYF
TRBV12-3/TRBV12-4	TRBJ2-5	CASSDRKETQYF
TRBV20-1	TRBJ1-1	CSARSRTGGVGWGTEAFF
TRBV4-3	TRBJ2-7	CASSQDPGQSYEQYF
TRBV15	TRBJ2-7	CATSRGFTYEQYF
TRBV11-2	TRBJ2-7	CASSPGKGRTYEQYF
TRBV18	TRBJ2-1	CASSPSYVDEQFF